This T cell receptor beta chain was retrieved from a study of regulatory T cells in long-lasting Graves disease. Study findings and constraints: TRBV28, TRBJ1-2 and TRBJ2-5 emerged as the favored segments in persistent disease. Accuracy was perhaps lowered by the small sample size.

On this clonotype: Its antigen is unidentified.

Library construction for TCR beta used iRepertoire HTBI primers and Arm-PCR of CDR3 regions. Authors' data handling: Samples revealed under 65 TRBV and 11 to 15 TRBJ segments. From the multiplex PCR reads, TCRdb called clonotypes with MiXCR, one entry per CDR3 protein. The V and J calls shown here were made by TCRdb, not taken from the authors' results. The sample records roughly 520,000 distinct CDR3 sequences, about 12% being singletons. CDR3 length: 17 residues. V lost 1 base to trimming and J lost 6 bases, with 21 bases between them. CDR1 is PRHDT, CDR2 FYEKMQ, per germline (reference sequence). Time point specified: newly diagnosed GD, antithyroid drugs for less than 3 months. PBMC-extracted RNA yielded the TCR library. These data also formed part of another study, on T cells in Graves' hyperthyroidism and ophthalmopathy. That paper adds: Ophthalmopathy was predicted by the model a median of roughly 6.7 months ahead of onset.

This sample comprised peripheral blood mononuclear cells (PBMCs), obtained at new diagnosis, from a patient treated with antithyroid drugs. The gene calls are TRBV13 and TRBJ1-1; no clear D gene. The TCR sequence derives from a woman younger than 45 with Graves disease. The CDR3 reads CASSLVGKLGSQAEAFF. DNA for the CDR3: TGTGCCAGCAGCTTAGTAGGAAAGCTGGGATCTCAAGCTGAAGCTTTCTTT.